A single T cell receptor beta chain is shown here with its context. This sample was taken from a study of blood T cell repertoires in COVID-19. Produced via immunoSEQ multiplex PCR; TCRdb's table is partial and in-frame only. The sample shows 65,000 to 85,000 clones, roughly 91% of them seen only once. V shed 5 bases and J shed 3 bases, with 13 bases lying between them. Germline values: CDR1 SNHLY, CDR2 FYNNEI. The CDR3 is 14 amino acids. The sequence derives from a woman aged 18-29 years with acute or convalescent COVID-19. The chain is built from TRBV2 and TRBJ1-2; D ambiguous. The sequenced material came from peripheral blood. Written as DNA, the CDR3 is TGTGCCAGCAGTCTTCTGGCTCTTGACTATGGCTACACCTTC. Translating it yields CASSLLALDYGYTF. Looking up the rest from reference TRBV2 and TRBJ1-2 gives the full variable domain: EPEVTQTPSHQVTQMGQEVILRCVPISNHLYFYWYRQILGQKVEFLVSFYNNEISEKSEIFDDQFSVERPDGSNFTLKIRSTKLEDSAMYFCASSLLALDYGYTFGSGTRLTVV.